Sequencing of this T cell receptor beta chain was carried out in a study of T cell clones after liver transplantation. Study context: Subjects received no induction therapy and standard immunosuppression until randomization at 12-24 months post-transplant. General observations from the study: Compared with third party-reactive sequences, donor-reactive ones declined more, independent of withdrawal success.

Clones were read by immunoSEQ multiplex PCR, and TCRdb kept only the in-frame ones, dropping some. Counted here are thousands of clones, 30% to 40% occurring once; the ten biggest clones make up about 17%. Germline loops: CDR1 PRHDT, CDR2 FYEKMQ (reference sequence). The CDR3 runs to 14 residues. V was shortened by 6 bases and J by 9 bases, with 21 bases between the two germline ends. TCRbeta sequences of proliferating CFSE-low MLR cells were labeled alloreactive. Pre-transplant recipient cells responded to graft donor PBMCs, splenocytes, lymph-node cells, or third-party PBMCs. A word on this clone: Antigen specificity is unknown.

Sequencing was carried out using CD4+ T cells from cultured PBMCs. The V gene is TRBV13, the J gene TRBJ2-7; D tentatively fits TRBD1 or TRBD2 (6 bases each). The source is a human patient who received a liver transplant. Among the T cells, some may be from the graft donor. CDR3 bases: TGTGCCAGCAGTCGACACAACCCACAGGGAGGGCAGTACTTC. Translating gives CASSRHNPQGGQYF.